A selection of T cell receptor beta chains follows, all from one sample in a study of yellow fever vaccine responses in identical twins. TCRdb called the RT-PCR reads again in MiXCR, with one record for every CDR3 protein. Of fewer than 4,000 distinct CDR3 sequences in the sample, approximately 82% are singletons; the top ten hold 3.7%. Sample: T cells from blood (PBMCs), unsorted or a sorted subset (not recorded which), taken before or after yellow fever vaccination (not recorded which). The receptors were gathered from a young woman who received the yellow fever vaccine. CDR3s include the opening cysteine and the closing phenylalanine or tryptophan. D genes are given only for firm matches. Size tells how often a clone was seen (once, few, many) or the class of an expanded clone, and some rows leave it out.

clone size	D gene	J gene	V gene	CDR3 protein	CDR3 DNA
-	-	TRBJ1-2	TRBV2	CASRAASYGYTF	TGTGCCAGCAGGGCGGCCAGCTATGGCTACACCTTC
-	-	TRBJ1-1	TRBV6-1	CASSERGVNTEAFF	TGTGCCAGCAGTGAACGGGGGGTGAACACTGAAGCTTTCTTT
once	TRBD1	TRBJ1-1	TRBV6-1	CASSTGDFTEAFF	TGTGCCAGCAGCACAGGGGATTTCACTGAAGCTTTCTTT
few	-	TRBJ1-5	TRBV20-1	CSARTLSNQPQHF	TGCAGTGCGAGGACGCTAAGCAATCAGCCCCAGCATTTT
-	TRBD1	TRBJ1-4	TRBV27	CASSPPTGGREKLFF	TGTGCCAGCAGCCCACCGACAGGGGGAAGGGAAAAACTGTTTTTT
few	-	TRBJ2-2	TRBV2	CASSDQSTPTGELFF	TGTGCCAGCAGTGATCAGTCGACACCAACCGGGGAGCTGTTTTTT
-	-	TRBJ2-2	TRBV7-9	CASSLVGSSGELFF	TGTGCCAGCAGCTTAGTCGGCAGTTCCGGGGAGCTGTTTTTT
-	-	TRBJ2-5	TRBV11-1	CASSPDRTRSQETQYF	TGTGCCAGCAGCCCCGACCGGACCCGATCTCAAGAGACCCAGTACTTC
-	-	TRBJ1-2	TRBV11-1	CASSLNGYGYTF	TGTGCCAGCAGCTTAAATGGCTATGGCTACACCTTC
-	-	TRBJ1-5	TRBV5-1	CASSLDGQPLRPQHF	TGCGCCAGCAGCTTGGACGGACAGCCGCTGAGGCCCCAGCATTTT
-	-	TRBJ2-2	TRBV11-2	CASSLSSTGELFF	TGTGCCAGCAGCTTAAGTAGCACCGGGGAGCTGTTTTTT
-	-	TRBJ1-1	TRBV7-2	CASSLKSARERAFF	TGTGCCAGCAGCTTAAAATCGGCTCGGGAGAGGGCTTTCTTT
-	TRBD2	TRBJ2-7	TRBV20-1	CSASSMTSGGSSYEQYF	TGCAGTGCTAGCTCCATGACTAGCGGAGGGAGTTCCTACGAGCAGTACTTC
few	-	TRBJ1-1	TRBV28	CASSPPPSERAFF	TGTGCCAGCAGTCCGCCACCCTCGGAGAGAGCTTTCTTT
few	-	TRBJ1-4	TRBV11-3	CASSLGGGEKLFF	TGTGCCAGCAGCTTAGGGGGAGGGGAAAAACTGTTTTTT
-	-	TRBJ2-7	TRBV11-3	CASNTIQGRYEQYF	TGTGCCAGCAACACTATACAGGGTCGCTACGAGCAGTACTTC
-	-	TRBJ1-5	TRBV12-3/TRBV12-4	CASSRRSDQPQHF	TGTGCCAGTTCAAGACGGTCGGATCAGCCCCAGCATTTT
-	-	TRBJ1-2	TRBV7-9	CASSLGGTRGYGYTF	TGTGCCAGCAGCTTAGGGGGGACGCGCGGCTATGGCTACACCTTC
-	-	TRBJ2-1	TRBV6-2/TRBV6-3	CASSYSNRDEQFF	TGTGCCAGCAGTTACTCCAACCGCGATGAGCAGTTCTTC
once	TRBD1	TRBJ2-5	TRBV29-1	CSARDRGQETQYF	TGCAGCGCAAGGGACAGGGGCCAAGAGACCCAGTACTTC
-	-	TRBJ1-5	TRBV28	CASSKSLQGQPQHF	TGTGCCAGCAGCAAAAGTCTCCAGGGCCAGCCCCAGCATTTT
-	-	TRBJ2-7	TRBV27	CASSPHTGTAYYEQYF	TGTGCCAGCAGTCCTCATACCGGGACTGCCTACTACGAGCAGTACTTC
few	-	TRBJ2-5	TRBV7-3	CASNGPNQETQYF	TGTGCCAGCAACGGGCCAAACCAAGAGACCCAGTACTTC
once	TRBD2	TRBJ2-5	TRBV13	CASAGTRLQETQYF	TGTGCCAGCGCCGGGACTAGACTCCAAGAGACCCAGTACTTC
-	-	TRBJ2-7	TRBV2	CASGRQKSSYEQYF	TGTGCCAGCGGCAGACAGAAGTCATCCTACGAGCAGTACTTC
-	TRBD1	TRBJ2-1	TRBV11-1	CASSLGARDRGPNEQFF	TGTGCCAGCAGCTTAGGAGCGAGGGACAGGGGGCCTAATGAGCAGTTCTTC
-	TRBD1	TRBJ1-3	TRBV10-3	CAISDSIQGTGNTIYF	TGTGCCATCAGTGACTCCATACAGGGGACCGGAAACACCATATATTTT
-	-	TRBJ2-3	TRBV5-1	CASSLVLVTDTQYF	TGCGCCAGCAGCTTGGTGCTTGTCACAGATACGCAGTATTTT
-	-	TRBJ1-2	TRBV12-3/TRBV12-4	CASRLDSENYGYTF	TGTGCCAGCCGATTGGACTCCGAGAACTATGGCTACACCTTC
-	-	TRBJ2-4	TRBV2	CASRIRIQENIQYF	TGTGCCAGCAGAATTAGGATCCAGGAAAACATTCAGTACTTC
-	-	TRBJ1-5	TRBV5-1	CASPTGRTDDQPQHF	TGCGCCAGCCCCACCGGGCGGACGGATGATCAGCCCCAGCATTTT
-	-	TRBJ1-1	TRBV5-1	CASSLEGGPTSEAFF	TGCGCCAGCAGCTTGGAAGGGGGTCCGACCTCCGAAGCTTTCTTT
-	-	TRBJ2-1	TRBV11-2	CASTPGHPYNEQFF	TGTGCCAGCACCCCGGGACATCCATACAATGAGCAGTTCTTC
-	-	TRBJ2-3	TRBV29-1	CSVEDGTAAYF	TGCAGCGTTGAAGATGGGACGGCGGCGTATTTT
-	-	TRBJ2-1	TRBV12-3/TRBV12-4	CASTRRIDEQFF	TGTGCCAGCACCCGGCGGATTGATGAGCAGTTCTTC
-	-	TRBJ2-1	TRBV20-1	CSARDLSDEQFF	TGCAGTGCTAGAGATCTGAGTGATGAGCAGTTCTTC
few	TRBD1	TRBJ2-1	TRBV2	CASRKPGQINNEQFF	TGTGCCAGCAGAAAACCGGGACAGATAAACAATGAGCAGTTCTTC
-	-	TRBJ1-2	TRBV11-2	CASSLSSSNYGYTF	TGTGCCAGCAGCTTGTCATCCTCTAACTATGGCTACACCTTC
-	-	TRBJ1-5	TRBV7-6	CASSFGTANQPQHF	TGTGCCAGCAGCTTTGGGACGGCGAATCAGCCCCAGCATTTT
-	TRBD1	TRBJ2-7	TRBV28	CASHARDRLGYEQYF	TGTGCCAGTCACGCCCGGGACAGGCTGGGTTATGAGCAGTACTTC